The clone carrying this T cell receptor (beta chain) was observed a handful of times. Trimming cost V 0 bases and J 0 bases; bases outside gene matches: 4. The CDR3 totals 16 residues. This sample is part of a study of blood T cell repertoires in COVID-19. Study details: From the United States, Italy and Spain came samples of acute and convalescent COVID-19. In each case, the material was cDNA or gDNA derived from T cells, B-cell-depleted T cells, or PBMCs.

In the original processing: Estimation of nucleated cell counts relied on the amplification of reference gene primers. The assay was immunoSEQ multiplex PCR, and TCRdb's table has in-frame clones only and misses some. V and J calls and clone size follow that table, whereas D and trimming were derived from the DNA. The sample comprises 60,000 to 85,000 clones, under 85% of which are singletons, and around 20% rests with the top ten. V gene TRBV5-3 combines with J gene TRBJ2-3; 7 bases are a match to TRBD2. TRBV5-3 is an ORF; its function is uncertain. Sequences were obtained from peripheral blood. The clonotype comes from a man between 65 and 85 years old with acute or convalescent COVID-19. The CDR3, as DNA: TGTGCCAGAAGCTTGGTATCGCGGGGGAGCACAGATACGCAGTATTTT. This gives the protein CARSLVSRGSTDTQYF.